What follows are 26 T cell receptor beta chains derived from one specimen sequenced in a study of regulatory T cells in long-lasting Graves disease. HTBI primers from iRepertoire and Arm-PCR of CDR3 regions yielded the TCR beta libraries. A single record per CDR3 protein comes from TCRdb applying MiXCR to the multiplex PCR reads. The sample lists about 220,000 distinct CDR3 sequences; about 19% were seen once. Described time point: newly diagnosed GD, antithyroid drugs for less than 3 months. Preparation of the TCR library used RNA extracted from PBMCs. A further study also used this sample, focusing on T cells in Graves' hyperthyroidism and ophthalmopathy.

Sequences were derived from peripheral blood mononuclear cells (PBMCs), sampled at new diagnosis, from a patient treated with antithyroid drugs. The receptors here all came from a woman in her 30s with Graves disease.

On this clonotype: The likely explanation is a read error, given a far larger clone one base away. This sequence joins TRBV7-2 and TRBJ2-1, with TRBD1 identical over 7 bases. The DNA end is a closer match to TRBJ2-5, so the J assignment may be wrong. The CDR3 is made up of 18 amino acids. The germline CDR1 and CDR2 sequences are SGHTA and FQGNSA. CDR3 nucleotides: TGTGCCAGCAGCTTCGGGATAGGGGGCCCCGTTTCCCAAGAGACCCAGTACTTC. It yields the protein CASSFGIGGPVSQETQYF.

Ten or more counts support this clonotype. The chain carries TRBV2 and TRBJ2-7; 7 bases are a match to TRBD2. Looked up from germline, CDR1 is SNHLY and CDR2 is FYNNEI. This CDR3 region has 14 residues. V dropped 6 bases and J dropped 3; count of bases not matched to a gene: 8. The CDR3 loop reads CASSQRGSGYEQYF. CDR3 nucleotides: TGTGCCAGCAGCCAGCGCGGGAGTGGCTACGAGCAGTACTTC.

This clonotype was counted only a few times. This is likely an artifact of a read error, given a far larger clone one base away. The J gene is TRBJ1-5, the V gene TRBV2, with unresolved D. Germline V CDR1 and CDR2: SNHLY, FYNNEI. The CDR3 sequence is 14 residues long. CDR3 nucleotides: TGTGCCACCAGTAGTGCGGGTCACAATCAGCCCCAGCATTTT. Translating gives CATSSAGHNQPQHF.

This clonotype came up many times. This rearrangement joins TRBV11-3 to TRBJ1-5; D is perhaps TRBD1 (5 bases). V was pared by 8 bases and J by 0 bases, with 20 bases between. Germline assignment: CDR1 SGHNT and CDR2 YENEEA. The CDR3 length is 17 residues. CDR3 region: CASAPPQGTYSNQPQHF. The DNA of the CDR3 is TGTGCCAGCGCCCCTCCCCAGGGAACCTATAGCAATCAGCCCCAGCATTTT.

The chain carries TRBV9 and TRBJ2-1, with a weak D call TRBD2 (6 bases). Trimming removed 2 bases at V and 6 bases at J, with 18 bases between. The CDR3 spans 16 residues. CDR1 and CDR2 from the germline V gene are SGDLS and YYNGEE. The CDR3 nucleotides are TGTGCCAGCAGCGTGTCCGGGGACGGGGGACTCAATGAGCAGTTCTTC. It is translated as CASSVSGDGGLNEQFF.

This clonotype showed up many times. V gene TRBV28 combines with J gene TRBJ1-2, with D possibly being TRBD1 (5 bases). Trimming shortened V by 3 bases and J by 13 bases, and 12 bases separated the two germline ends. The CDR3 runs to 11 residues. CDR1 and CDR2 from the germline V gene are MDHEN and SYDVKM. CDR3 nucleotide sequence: TGTGCCAGCAGTTTCTCCTTGGGACGCACCTTC. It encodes CASSFSLGRTF.

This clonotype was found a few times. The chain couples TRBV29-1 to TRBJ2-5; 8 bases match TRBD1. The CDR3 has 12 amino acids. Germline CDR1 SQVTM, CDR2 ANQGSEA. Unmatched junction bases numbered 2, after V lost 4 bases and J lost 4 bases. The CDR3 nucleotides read TGCAGCGTTGTCAGGGGGCTAGAGACCCAGTACTTC. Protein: CSVVRGLETQYF.

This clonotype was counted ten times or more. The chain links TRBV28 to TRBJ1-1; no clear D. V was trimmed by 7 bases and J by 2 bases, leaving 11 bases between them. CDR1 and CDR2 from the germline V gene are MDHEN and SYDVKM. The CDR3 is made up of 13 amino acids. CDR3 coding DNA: TGTGCCAGCATGGGGTCTCAAAACACTGAAGCTTTCTTT. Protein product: CASMGSQNTEAFF.

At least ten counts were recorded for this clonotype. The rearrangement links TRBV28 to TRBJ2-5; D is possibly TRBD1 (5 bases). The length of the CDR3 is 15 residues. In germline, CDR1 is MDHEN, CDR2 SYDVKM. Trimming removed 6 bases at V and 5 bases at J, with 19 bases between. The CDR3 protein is CASSGESREWETQYF. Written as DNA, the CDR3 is TGTGCCAGCAGCGGAGAGTCCAGGGAATGGGAGACCCAGTACTTC. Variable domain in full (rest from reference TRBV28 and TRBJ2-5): DVKVTQSSRYLVKRTGEKVFLECVQDMDHENMFWYRQDPGLGLRLIYFSYDVKMKEKGDIPEGYSVSREKKERFSLILESASTNQTSMYLCASSGESREWETQYFGPGTRLLVL.

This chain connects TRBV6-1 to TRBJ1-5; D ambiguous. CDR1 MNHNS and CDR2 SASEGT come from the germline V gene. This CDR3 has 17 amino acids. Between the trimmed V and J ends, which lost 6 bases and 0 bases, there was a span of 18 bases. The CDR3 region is CASRNMPRTDSNQPQHF. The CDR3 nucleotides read TGTGCCAGCAGAAACATGCCTCGGACGGATAGCAATCAGCCCCAGCATTTT.

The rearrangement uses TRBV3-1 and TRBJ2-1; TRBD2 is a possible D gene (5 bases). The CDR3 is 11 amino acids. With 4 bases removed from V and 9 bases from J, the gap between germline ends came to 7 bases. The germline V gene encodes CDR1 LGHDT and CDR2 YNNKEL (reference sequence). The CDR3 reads CASSRGGEQFF. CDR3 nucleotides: TGTGCCAGCAGCCGCGGAGGTGAGCAGTTCTTC.

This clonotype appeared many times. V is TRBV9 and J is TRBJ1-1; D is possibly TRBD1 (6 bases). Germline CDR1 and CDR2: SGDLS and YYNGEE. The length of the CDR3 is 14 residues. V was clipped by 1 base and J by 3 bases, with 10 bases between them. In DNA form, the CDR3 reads TGTGCCAGCAGCGTAAGGGGGGTCGACACTGAAGCTTTCTTT. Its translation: CASSVRGVDTEAFF.

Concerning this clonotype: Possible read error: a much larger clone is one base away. For the CDR3, the DNA is TGTGCCAGCAGTTACTCGACGGGGGTAATCACAGATACGCAGTATTTT. Its translation is CASSYSTGVITDTQYF. This chain uses TRBV6-5 with TRBJ2-3; tentative D call: TRBD2 (6 bases). Per the germline V gene, CDR1 is MNHEY and CDR2 is SVGAGI. V lost 0 bases, J lost 2 bases, and 12 bases lay in between. This CDR3 is 16 amino acids long.

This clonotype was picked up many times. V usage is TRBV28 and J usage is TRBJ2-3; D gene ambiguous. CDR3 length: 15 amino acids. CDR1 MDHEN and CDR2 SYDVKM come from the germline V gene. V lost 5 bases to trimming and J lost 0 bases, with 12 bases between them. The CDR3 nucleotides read TGTGCCAGCAGTCTCGTACACGAGAGCACAGATACGCAGTATTTT. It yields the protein CASSLVHESTDTQYF. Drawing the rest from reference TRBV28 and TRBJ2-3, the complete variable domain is DVKVTQSSRYLVKRTGEKVFLECVQDMDHENMFWYRQDPGLGLRLIYFSYDVKMKEKGDIPEGYSVSREKKERFSLILESASTNQTSMYLCASSLVHESTDTQYFGPGTRLTVL.

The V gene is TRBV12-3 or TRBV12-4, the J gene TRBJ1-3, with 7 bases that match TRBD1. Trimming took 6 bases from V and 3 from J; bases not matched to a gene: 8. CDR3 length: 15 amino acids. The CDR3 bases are TGTGCCAGCAGCCCGACAGGGTCTCTTGGAAACACCATATATTTT. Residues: CASSPTGSLGNTIYF.

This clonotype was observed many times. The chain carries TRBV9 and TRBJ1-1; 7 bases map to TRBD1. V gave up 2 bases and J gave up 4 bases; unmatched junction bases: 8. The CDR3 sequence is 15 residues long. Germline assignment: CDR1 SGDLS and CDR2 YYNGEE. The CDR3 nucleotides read TGTGCCAGCAGCGTCGAAGCCTCAGGGGGCACTGAAGCTTTCTTT. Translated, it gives CASSVEASGGTEAFF.

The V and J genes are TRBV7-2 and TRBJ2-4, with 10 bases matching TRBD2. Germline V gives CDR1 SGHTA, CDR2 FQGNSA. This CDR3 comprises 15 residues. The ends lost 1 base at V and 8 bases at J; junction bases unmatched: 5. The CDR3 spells CASSLGALAGDIQYF. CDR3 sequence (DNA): TGTGCCAGCAGCTTAGGGGCCCTAGCGGGAGACATTCAGTACTTC.

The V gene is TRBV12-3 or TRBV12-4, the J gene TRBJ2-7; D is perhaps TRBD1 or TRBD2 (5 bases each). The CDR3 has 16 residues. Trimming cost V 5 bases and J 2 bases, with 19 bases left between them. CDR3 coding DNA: TGTGCCAGCAGTCCAAGTTCGGGGACGCCTGCCTACGAGCAGTACTTC. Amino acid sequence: CASSPSSGTPAYEQYF.

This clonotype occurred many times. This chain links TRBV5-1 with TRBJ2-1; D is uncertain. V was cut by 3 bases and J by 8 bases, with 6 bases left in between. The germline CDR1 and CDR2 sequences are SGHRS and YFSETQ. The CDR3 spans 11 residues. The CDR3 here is CASSSHHEQFF. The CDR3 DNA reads TGCGCCAGCAGCTCACACCATGAGCAGTTCTTC.

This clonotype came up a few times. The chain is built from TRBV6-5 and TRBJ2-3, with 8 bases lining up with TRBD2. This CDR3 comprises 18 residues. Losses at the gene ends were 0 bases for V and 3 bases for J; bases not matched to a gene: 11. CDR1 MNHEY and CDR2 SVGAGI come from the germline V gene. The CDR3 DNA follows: TGTGCCAGCAGTTACTCCCTGGGGAGCGGGAGTCTAACAGATACGCAGTATTTT. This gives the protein CASSYSLGSGSLTDTQYF.

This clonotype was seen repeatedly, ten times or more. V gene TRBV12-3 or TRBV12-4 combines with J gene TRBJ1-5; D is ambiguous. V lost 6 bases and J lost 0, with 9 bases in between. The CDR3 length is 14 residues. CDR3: CASRGSYSNQPQHF. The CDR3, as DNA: TGTGCCAGCAGAGGCAGTTATAGCAATCAGCCCCAGCATTTT.

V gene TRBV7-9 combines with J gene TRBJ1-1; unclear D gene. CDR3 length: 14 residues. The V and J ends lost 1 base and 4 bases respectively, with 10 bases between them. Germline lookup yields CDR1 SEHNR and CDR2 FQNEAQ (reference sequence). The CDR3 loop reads CASSLGPLRTEAFF. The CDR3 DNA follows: TGTGCCAGCAGCTTAGGACCTCTCCGCACTGAAGCTTTCTTT.

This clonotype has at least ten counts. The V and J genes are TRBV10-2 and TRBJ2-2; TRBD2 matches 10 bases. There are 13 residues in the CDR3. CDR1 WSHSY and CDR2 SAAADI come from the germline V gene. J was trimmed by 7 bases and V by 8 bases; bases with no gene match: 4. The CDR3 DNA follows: TGCGCCAGCCGTTTAGCGGGAGGCGGGGAGCTGTTTTTT. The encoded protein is CASRLAGGGELFF.

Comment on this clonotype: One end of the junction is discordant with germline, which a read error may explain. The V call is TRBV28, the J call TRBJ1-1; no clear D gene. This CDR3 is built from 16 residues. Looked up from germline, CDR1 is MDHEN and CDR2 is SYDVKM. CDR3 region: CASSLIPGTSNTVAFF. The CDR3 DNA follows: TGTGCCAGCAGTTTAATCCCCGGAACATCGAACACTGTAGCTTTCTTT.

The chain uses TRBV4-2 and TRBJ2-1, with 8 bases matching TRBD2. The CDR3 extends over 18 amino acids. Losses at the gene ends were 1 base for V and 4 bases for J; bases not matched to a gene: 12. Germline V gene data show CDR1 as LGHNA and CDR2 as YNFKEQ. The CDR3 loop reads CASSQVSLTGGKYNEQFF. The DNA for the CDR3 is TGTGCCAGCAGCCAAGTGTCCCTGACGGGAGGGAAATACAATGAGCAGTTCTTC.

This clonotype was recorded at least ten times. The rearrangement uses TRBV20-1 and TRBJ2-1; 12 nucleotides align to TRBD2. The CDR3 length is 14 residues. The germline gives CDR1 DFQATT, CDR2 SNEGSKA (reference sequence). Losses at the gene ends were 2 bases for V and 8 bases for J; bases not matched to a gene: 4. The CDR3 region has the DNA TGCAGTGCTAGACTAGCGGGGGGGCTAGATGAGCAGTTCTTC. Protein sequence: CSARLAGGLDEQFF.